The 2 T cell receptor beta chains presented below share a single source sample, sequenced in a study of cytomegalovirus exposure and HLA in healthy donors. Use of 60 Vbeta and 13 Jbeta primers characterized the PCR. The data were produced by immunoSEQ multiplex PCR, yet TCRdb's version contains in-frame clones alone and is incomplete. The sample has over 200,000 clones; about 75% are singletons. Material for sequencing was PBMCs. The receptors here all came from a male donor in good health and CMV-seronegative.

V gene TRBV5-4 combines with J gene TRBJ2-6, with 11 bases aligning to TRBD1. The trim removed 3 bases at V and 1 base at J, leaving 3 bases unmatched. This CDR3 contains 17 residues. Germline lookup yields CDR1 SGHNT and CDR2 YYREEE (reference sequence). CDR3 sequence: CASSWTGGVSGANVLTF. CDR3 DNA: TGTGCCAGCAGCTGGACAGGGGGCGTTTCTGGGGCCAACGTCCTGACTTTC.

The chain links TRBV7-2 to TRBJ2-3; 10 nucleotides align to TRBD2. The CDR3 runs to 15 residues. The germline V gene encodes CDR1 SGHTA and CDR2 FQGNSA. Trimming took 2 bases from V and 7 from J; bases not matched to a gene: 6. CDR3 protein: CASSLRASGSHTQYF. CDR3 bases: TGTGCCAGCAGCTTAAGGGCTAGCGGGAGCCATACGCAGTATTTT.